These 17 T cell receptor beta chains share one sample of origin, sequenced in a study of cytomegalovirus exposure and HLA in healthy donors. The primer mix had 60 Vbeta and 13 Jbeta primers. Repertoires were generated with immunoSEQ multiplex PCR, while TCRdb's copy carries only in-frame clones and drops some. The table records around 150,000 clones, roughly 80% of them present only once. The sample was PBMCs. Receptor source: a woman in her 30s in good health and CMV-seropositive.

This chain uses TRBV13 with TRBJ2-4; TRBD2 matches 10 bases. This CDR3 comprises 17 residues. The trim removed 6 bases at V and 3 bases at J, leaving 11 bases unmatched. CDR1 is PRHDT, CDR2 FYEKMQ, per germline (reference sequence). CDR3 in DNA: TGTGCCAGCAGTGGAAGCGGGGGGGCATTTGACAAAAACATTCAGTACTTC. Protein product: CASSGSGGAFDKNIQYF.

This rearrangement joins TRBV4-2 to TRBJ2-2, with 13 nucleotides matching TRBD2. CDR1 is LGHNA and CDR2 is YNFKEQ in the germline V gene. V lost 1 base, J lost 3 bases, and 11 bases stayed unmatched. This CDR3 contains 20 residues. The CDR3 nucleotides are TGTGCCAGCAGCCAAGTTCGGACTAGCGGGGGTTATCGGGACACCGGGGAGCTGTTTTTT. This sequence encodes CASSQVRTSGGYRDTGELFF.

This chain links TRBV18 with TRBJ2-7, with 7 bases fitting TRBD1. J was trimmed by 5 bases and V by 3 bases; bases with no gene match: 4. The CDR3 is made up of 13 amino acids. Germline CDR1 and CDR2: KGHSH and LQKENI. The CDR3 here is CASSPGTENEQYF. CDR3 nucleotides: TGTGCCAGCTCACCCGGGACAGAAAACGAGCAGTACTTC. Together with reference TRBV18 and TRBJ2-7, the CDR3 gives the full variable domain: NAGVMQNPRHLVRRRGQEARLRCSPMKGHSHVYWYRQLPEEGLKFMVYLQKENIIDESGMPKERFSAEFPKEGPSILRIQQVVRGDSAAYFCASSPGTENEQYFGPGTRLTVT.

The V and J genes are TRBV7-2 and TRBJ2-5, with no clear D. The CDR3 spans 13 residues. CDR1 SGHTA and CDR2 FQGNSA come from the germline V gene. V lost 6 bases and J 5 bases, leaving 13 bases between the germline ends. DNA for the CDR3: TGTGCCAGCAGTCCGACCGGGTGGGAGACCCAGTACTTC. Translation gives CASSPTGWETQYF.

The genes are TRBV6-6 and TRBJ2-7; maybe TRBD1 (6 bases). Germline CDR1 reads MNHNY; CDR2 reads SVGAGI (reference sequence). The CDR3 length is 15 residues. V was shortened by 4 bases and J by 2 bases, with 15 bases between the two germline ends. DNA for the CDR3: TGTGCCAGCAGTTCCCTGGGACATACTACCTACGAGCAGTACTTC. Its translation is CASSSLGHTTYEQYF.

V and J are TRBV4-1 and TRBJ2-1, with TRBD2 matching 12 bases. Germline lookup yields CDR1 MGHRA and CDR2 YSYEKL. V shed 5 bases, J shed 4 bases, and the junction held 6 bases outside the gene matches. CDR3 length: 16 residues. CDR3: CASSTRLAGAYNEQFF. CDR3 DNA: TGCGCCAGCAGCACCCGACTAGCGGGGGCTTACAATGAGCAGTTCTTC.

The chain has TRBV5-1 and TRBJ1-1, with D possibly TRBD1 on 5 matching bases. The CDR3 spans 14 residues. Germline V gene sequence: CDR1 SGHRS, CDR2 YFSETQ. Trimming took off 4 bases at V and 4 bases at J, with 14 bases between the two ends. The CDR3 DNA sequence: TGCGCCAGCAGCCTTACGGGGGGAGGCACTGAAGCTTTCTTT. Its protein is CASSLTGGGTEAFF.

This clone was counted once. The chain joins TRBV9 to TRBJ1-2, with 9 nucleotides matching TRBD1. Germline CDR1 SGDLS, CDR2 YYNGEE. The CDR3 runs to 14 residues. V trimming: 0 bases; J trimming: 3 bases; junction bases outside the gene matches: 0. CDR3 amino acids: CASSVGQGDYGYTF. Written as DNA, the CDR3 is TGTGCCAGCAGCGTAGGACAGGGGGACTATGGCTACACCTTC. The complete variable domain, with remaining parts taken from reference TRBV9 and TRBJ1-2, reads DSGVTQTPKHLITATGQRVTLRCSPRSGDLSVYWYQQSLDQGLQFLIQYYNGEERAKGNILERFSAQQFPDLHSELNLSSLELGDSALYFCASSVGQGDYGYTFGSGTRLTVV.

The chain carries TRBV7-3 and TRBJ2-7; TRBD1 agrees at 9 bases. The CDR3 loop spans 16 amino acids. Per the germline V gene, CDR1 is SGHTA and CDR2 is FQGTGA. V shed 2 bases, J shed 6 bases, and the junction held 11 bases outside the gene matches. As DNA, the CDR3 is TGTGCCAGCAGCTTACTACGCCGGGACAGGGCACGCGAGCAGTACTTC. This sequence encodes CASSLLRRDRAREQYF. The full variable domain, completed using reference TRBV7-3 and TRBJ2-7, is GAGVSQTPSNKVTEKGKYVELRCDPISGHTALYWYRQSLGQGPEFLIYFQGTGAADDSGLPNDRFFAVRPEGSVSTLKIQRTERGDSAVYLCASSLLRRDRAREQYFGPGTRLTVT.

This clone was detected a few times. This chain's CDR3 is CASSTTKAYGYTF. The CDR3 DNA reads TGTGCCAGTAGTACGACAAAAGCCTATGGCTACACCTTC. This sequence joins TRBV19 and TRBJ1-2; D call uncertain. This CDR3 has 13 amino acids. Trimming pared 4 bases from V and 4 bases from J, leaving 10 bases between. The germline V gene encodes CDR1 LNHDA and CDR2 SQIVND (reference sequence).

The rearrangement joins TRBV4-1 to TRBJ2-5, with 9 positions matching TRBD2. The V gene's germline CDR1 is MGHRA and CDR2 YSYEKL. The CDR3 is 15 residues long. V shed 4 bases, J shed 9 bases, and the junction held 12 bases outside the gene matches. The CDR3 loop reads CASSPHRSGGLPQYF. The DNA of the CDR3 is TGCGCCAGCAGCCCGCATCGGAGCGGGGGGTTGCCCCAGTACTTC.

This chain uses TRBV15 with TRBJ2-2; TRBD2 might be the D (6 bases). The ends were cut back, 3 bases at V and 3 bases at J, with 8 bases in the middle. The CDR3 consists of 14 residues. Germline-derived CDR1 and CDR2 are LNHNV and YYDKDF (reference sequence). In nucleotides, the CDR3 is TGTGCCACCAGCAGCGGGGGAGACACCGGGGAGCTGTTTTTT. Encoded protein: CATSSGGDTGELFF.

The CDR3 nucleotides read TGTGCCAGCAATAGACAGGGCTGGAACACTGAAGCTTTCTTT. Its protein product is CASNRQGWNTEAFF. The chain uses TRBV6-5 and TRBJ1-1, with 7 bases aligning to TRBD1. Germline V CDR1 and CDR2: MNHEY, SVGAGI. This CDR3 is 14 amino acids long. The V gene end was trimmed by 7 bases and the J gene end by 1 base; junction bases not matched to a gene: 6.

This clone was seen more than once but under ten times. The chain couples TRBV19 to TRBJ1-5; D gene uncertain. This CDR3 is built from 15 residues. V was cut by 6 bases and J by 0 bases, with 12 bases left in between. CDR1 is LNHDA, CDR2 SQIVND, per germline (reference sequence). This chain's CDR3 is CASRTTGYSNQPQHF. The CDR3, as DNA: TGTGCCAGTAGGACCACGGGGTATAGCAATCAGCCCCAGCATTTT.

This chain uses TRBV4-3 with TRBJ2-7; 10 positions agree with TRBD2. Germline V lookup: CDR1 LGHNA, CDR2 YSLEER. V was clipped by 4 bases and J by 3 bases; unmatched bases: 3. CDR3 length: 14 amino acids. The CDR3 bases are TGCGCCAGCAGCCCGGGACTAGCGCTCTACGAGCAGTACTTC. Protein sequence: CASSPGLALYEQYF.

The CDR3 loop is CASSQEPGTGNTEAFF. The DNA of the CDR3 is TGCGCCAGCAGCCAGGAACCCGGGACAGGGAACACTGAAGCTTTCTTT. The rearrangement joins TRBV4-1 to TRBJ1-1; TRBD1 aligns across 8 bases. The CDR3 has 16 residues. Looked up from germline, CDR1 is MGHRA and CDR2 is YSYEKL. J gave up 1 base and V 3 bases, and 7 bases lay outside the gene matches.

The rearrangement joins TRBV18 to TRBJ2-2; D is unclear. Germline CDR1 reads KGHSH; CDR2 reads LQKENI. The CDR3 length is 12 residues. The ends were cut back, 3 bases at V and 3 bases at J, with 2 bases in the middle. The CDR3 sequence: CASSPYTGELFF. The CDR3 coding sequence is TGTGCCAGCTCACCCTACACCGGGGAGCTGTTTTTT.